A selection of T cell receptor beta chains follows, all from one sample in a study of T cells after yellow fever vaccination. TCRdb independently ran MiXCR on the 5' RACE reads; one entry per CDR3 protein. This table has around 360,000 distinct CDR3 sequences, roughly 11% appearing once. Sequencing was performed on PBMCs, taken on the day of the first yellow fever vaccination. The source of these receptors is a young man who received the YFV17D yellow fever vaccine. CDR3s include the opening cysteine and the closing phenylalanine or tryptophan. D genes are given only for firm matches. Clone size is given for some rows only: seen once, a few or many times, or a class if the clone is expanded.

clone_size: few; d_call: TRBD1; v_call: TRBV10-1; j_call: TRBJ2-2; cdr3_length: 17; cdr3_nt: TGCGCCAGCAGTGAAGGACAGGGGAGGGTTAACACCGGGGAGCTGTTTTTT; cdr3_aa: CASSEGQGRVNTGELFF
clone_size: NA; d_call: NA; v_call: TRBV12-3/TRBV12-4; j_call: TRBJ1-2; cdr3_length: 13; cdr3_nt: TGTGCCAGTGCCCCCGGTAGTAGATATGGCTACACCTTC; cdr3_aa: CASAPGSRYGYTF
clone_size: NA; d_call: NA; v_call: TRBV12-3/TRBV12-4; j_call: TRBJ2-4; cdr3_length: 12; cdr3_nt: TGTGCCAGCAGTTTCGGGAGAAACATTCAGTACTTC; cdr3_aa: CASSFGRNIQYF
clone_size: few; d_call: NA; v_call: TRBV6-4; j_call: TRBJ2-1; cdr3_length: 15; cdr3_nt: TGTGCCAGCAGTGGTCGGACTGGCTCCTACAATGAGCAGTTCTTC; cdr3_aa: CASSGRTGSYNEQFF
clone_size: NA; d_call: NA; v_call: TRBV7-6; j_call: TRBJ1-1; cdr3_length: 15; cdr3_nt: TGTGCCAGCAGCTTAGTTGACGAGCCGAACACTGAAGCTTTCTTT; cdr3_aa: CASSLVDEPNTEAFF
clone_size: NA; d_call: NA; v_call: TRBV20-1; j_call: TRBJ1-2; cdr3_length: 15; cdr3_nt: TGCAGTGCTAGAGATCCGGCGGGAGCTAACTATGGCTACACCTTC; cdr3_aa: CSARDPAGANYGYTF
clone_size: few; d_call: NA; v_call: TRBV20-1; j_call: TRBJ1-5; cdr3_length: 15; cdr3_nt: TGCAGTGCTAGGAGGCCCGGGACGCCCAATCAGCCCCAGCATTTT; cdr3_aa: CSARRPGTPNQPQHF
clone_size: NA; d_call: TRBD2; v_call: TRBV3-1; j_call: TRBJ2-7; cdr3_length: 16; cdr3_nt: TGTGCCAGCAGCCAAGGACTAGCGGGCTTAATCTACGAGCAGTACTTC; cdr3_aa: CASSQGLAGLIYEQYF
clone_size: NA; d_call: TRBD2; v_call: TRBV5-1; j_call: TRBJ2-3; cdr3_length: 15; cdr3_nt: TGCGCCAGCAGCCCGTCTAGCGGTAGCACAGATACGCAGTATTTT; cdr3_aa: CASSPSSGSTDTQYF
clone_size: many; d_call: TRBD2; v_call: TRBV11-2; j_call: TRBJ2-7; cdr3_length: 15; cdr3_nt: TGTGCCAGCAGCCCAAACAGACTAGCGACCTACGAGCAGTACTTC; cdr3_aa: CASSPNRLATYEQYF
clone_size: NA; d_call: NA; v_call: TRBV7-2; j_call: TRBJ1-5; cdr3_length: 15; cdr3_nt: TGTGCCAGCAGCTTAGGGGGGGCTCGCAATCAGCCCCAGCATTTT; cdr3_aa: CASSLGGARNQPQHF
clone_size: NA; d_call: TRBD1; v_call: TRBV12-3/TRBV12-4; j_call: TRBJ2-5; cdr3_length: 15; cdr3_nt: TGTGCCAGCAGTTTGGAGGACAGGGGCCTAGAGACCCAGTACTTC; cdr3_aa: CASSLEDRGLETQYF
clone_size: few; d_call: NA; v_call: TRBV12-3/TRBV12-4; j_call: TRBJ1-1; cdr3_length: 13; cdr3_nt: TGTGCCAGCAGTTTTGTTGTGGGCACTGAAGCTTTCTTT; cdr3_aa: CASSFVVGTEAFF
clone_size: few; d_call: NA; v_call: TRBV29-1; j_call: TRBJ2-5; cdr3_length: 14; cdr3_nt: TGCAGCGTTGAAGTCCCGGGTGTTGAAGAGACCCAGTACTTC; cdr3_aa: CSVEVPGVEETQYF
clone_size: NA; d_call: NA; v_call: TRBV7-9; j_call: TRBJ2-1; cdr3_length: 17; cdr3_nt: TGTGCCAGCAGCTTAGCGAGGGGTAGGGGGGGCAAGGATGAGCAGTTCTTC; cdr3_aa: CASSLARGRGGKDEQFF